This TCR beta chain is drawn from a study of T cells in Graves' hyperthyroidism and ophthalmopathy. Study-wide results and limits: The model foresaw ophthalmopathy a median roughly 6.5 months prior to onset. Among thyroid clonotypes expanded above 0.001, most also appeared in blood.

Regions amplified from RNA transcripts were the TCR beta CDR3 regions. TCR CDR3 regions were first amplified by RT-PCR with HTBI primers. TCRdb redid the calling of the multiplex PCR reads with MiXCR, one entry per CDR3 protein. There are around 610,000 distinct CDR3 sequences in the sample; roughly 14% occur only once, and about 4% lies in the top ten. At least ten counts were recorded for this clonotype. Its matching antigen is unknown. V was shortened by 6 bases and J by 2 bases, with 14 bases between the two germline ends. Germline CDR1 reads MNHEY; CDR2 reads SVGEGT. The CDR3 loop spans 15 amino acids.

The chain combines TRBV6-2 or TRBV6-3 with TRBJ1-5; D perhaps matches TRBD1 (6 bases). This sequence originates from a middle-aged woman with Graves' ophthalmopathy. Sequenced sample: blood. CDR3 DNA sequence: TGTGCCAGCAGCTACGGACAGAGCGGCAATCAGCCCCAGCATTTT. Amino acids: CASSYGQSGNQPQHF.